This record concerns one T cell receptor beta chain sequence. The V and J ends lost 3 bases and 4 bases respectively, with 13 bases between them. Germline assignment: CDR1 SGHRS and CDR2 YFSETQ. This CDR3 comprises 14 residues. TCRdb reprocessed the 5' RACE reads via MiXCR and lists one record per CDR3 protein. The sample contains about 9,100 distinct CDR3 sequences, over 55% of which appear only once. Material: tumor-infiltrating memory CD4+ T cells sorted from the breast tumor. Subset: memory CD4+ T cells, CD4+CD45RO+CD25-. The source of this sequence is a female donor with breast cancer. The chain carries TRBV5-1 and TRBJ2-5; no definite D call. The CDR3 here is CASSSRLGAETQYF. The DNA for the CDR3 is TGCGCCAGCAGCTCCAGGCTCGGTGCAGAGACCCAGTACTTC. The full variable domain, completed using reference TRBV5-1 and TRBJ2-5, is KAGVTQTPRYLIKTRGQQVTLSCSPISGHRSVSWYQQTPGQGLQFLFEYFSETQRNKGNFPGRFSGRQFSNSRSEMNVSTLELGDSALYLCASSSRLGAETQYFGPGTRLLVL.